These T cell receptor beta chains were read from a single sample in a study of CD4 T cells in relation to SARS-CoV-2 and coronaviruses. Using immunoSEQ multiplex PCR, the repertoire was profiled, and TCRdb retains in-frame clones only, with some absent. The table includes some 68,000 clones, about 92% detected once. The sample taken for sequencing was naive CD4+ T cells from PBMCs. The receptors here all came from a human donor in good health. Each CDR3 is given with its conserved first and last residue. Fields, in order: D gene, J gene, clone size, V gene, CDR3 DNA, CDR3 protein. A D gene is named only where the DNA matches it firmly. Only some rows state a clone size, as once, few, many or a class for expanded clones.

D gene: NA
J gene: TRBJ2-7
clone size: NA
V gene: TRBV28
CDR3 DNA: TGTGCCAGCATGGGTAAGGGAATGGAAAGTTGGTACGAGCAGTACTTC
CDR3 protein: CASMGKGMESWYEQYF

D gene: NA
J gene: TRBJ2-5
clone size: NA
V gene: TRBV2
CDR3 DNA: TGTGCCAGCAGTACCGGGGCCCCCACCTTCCGGGAGACCCAGTACTTC
CDR3 protein: CASSTGAPTFRETQYF

D gene: NA
J gene: TRBJ1-4
clone size: NA
V gene: TRBV28
CDR3 DNA: TGTGCCAGCAGGATCCCCTTGGGGGGGCACAGAGCAACTAATGAAAAACTGTTTTTT
CDR3 protein: CASRIPLGGHRATNEKLFF

D gene: TRBD1
J gene: TRBJ2-6
clone size: once
V gene: TRBV6-4
CDR3 DNA: TGTGCCAGCAGCGTCCCGGGACAGGGATCAGGGGCCAACGTCCTGACTTTC
CDR3 protein: CASSVPGQGSGANVLTF

D gene: NA
J gene: TRBJ2-3
clone size: NA
V gene: TRBV11-2
CDR3 DNA: TGTGCCAGCAGCTTAAGTTTCCAGGCTAGGTCAGATACGCAGTATTTT
CDR3 protein: CASSLSFQARSDTQYF

D gene: TRBD1
J gene: TRBJ2-2
clone size: NA
V gene: TRBV9
CDR3 DNA: TGTGCCAGCAGCGTAAAAGGACAGGGGAGCACCGGGGAGCTGTTTTTT
CDR3 protein: CASSVKGQGSTGELFF

D gene: NA
J gene: TRBJ1-1
clone size: NA
V gene: TRBV5-4
CDR3 DNA: TGTGCCAGCAATGGGGTGGCGGGCGACACTGAAGCTTTCTTT
CDR3 protein: CASNGVAGDTEAFF

D gene: TRBD1
J gene: TRBJ1-4
clone size: few
V gene: TRBV5-1
CDR3 DNA: TGCGCCAGCAGCGAGTCCGGGACAGGGAATGAAAAACTGTTTTTT
CDR3 protein: CASSESGTGNEKLFF

D gene: NA
J gene: TRBJ2-5
clone size: NA
V gene: TRBV10-1
CDR3 DNA: TGCGCCAGCAGTGACGGGATCCCCGACTTC
CDR3 protein: CASSDGIPDF

D gene: NA
J gene: TRBJ2-7
clone size: NA
V gene: TRBV7-2
CDR3 DNA: TGTGCCAGCAGCTTATCATCGGGGGGGCCGGGACAGTCGACCTTC
CDR3 protein: CASSLSSGGPGQSTF

D gene: NA
J gene: TRBJ2-1
clone size: NA
V gene: TRBV4-2
CDR3 DNA: TGTGCCAGCAGCCAAGTACCCACAAGCTCCTACAATGAGCAGTTCTTC
CDR3 protein: CASSQVPTSSYNEQFF

D gene: TRBD2
J gene: TRBJ2-5
clone size: NA
V gene: TRBV7-3
CDR3 DNA: TGTGCCAGCAGCTTTGGGAGGGAAGAGACCCAGTACTTC
CDR3 protein: CASSFGREETQYF

D gene: NA
J gene: TRBJ2-1
clone size: NA
V gene: TRBV9
CDR3 DNA: TGTGCCAGCACCCCTGGGGCCTACAATGAGCAGTTCTTC
CDR3 protein: CASTPGAYNEQFF